The TCR beta chain described here comes from a study of blood T cell repertoires in COVID-19. On the study more broadly: T cells, B-cell-depleted T cells, or PBMCs supplied cDNA or gDNA.

Germline loops: CDR1 SGHNT, CDR2 YYREEE (reference sequence). V lost 5 bases to trimming and J lost 6 bases, with 14 bases between them. The CDR3 sequence is 13 residues long. Sequenced by immunoSEQ multiplex PCR; TCRdb stores in-frame clones only, minus some. The repertoire includes around 60,000 clones, nearly 90% of them detected once, and 3.5% to 4.5% sits in the top ten. What was sequenced was peripheral blood. The TCR sequence derives from a man aged 45 to 65 with active COVID-19. The V and J genes are TRBV5-4 and TRBJ1-1, with a weak D call TRBD1 (5 bases). The CDR3 DNA is TGTGCCAGCAGACCTCAGGGCCAACCTGAAGCTTTCTTT. This sequence encodes CASRPQGQPEAFF.